The clone carrying this T cell receptor beta chain is a singleton in its sample. These data belong to a study of shared clonotypes between healthy human individuals. Study overall: Plates per donor: three CD4 naive, three CD4 memory, two CD8 naive, one CD8 memory.

Donors were healthy HIV-negative adults without recently reported acute infections or vaccinations. Germline V gene lookup returns CDR1 MDHEN and CDR2 SYDVKM. V dropped 4 bases and J dropped 6; count of bases not matched to a gene: 4. The CDR3 spans 14 residues. The assay ran at deep level. Measured with immunoSEQ multiplex PCR; TCRdb has only the in-frame clones, and not every one. Among more than 500,000 clones listed, approximately 94% were seen once. The receptor comes from a woman in her 30s in good health. The chain employs TRBV28 and TRBJ1-5, with TRBD1 matching over 9 bases. The sequencing input was naive CD4+ T cells sorted from blood. Subset in this sample: CD45RA+ positively selected. The CDR3 DNA is TGTGCCAGCAGTTGGACAGGGGTATTTCAGCCCCAGCATTTT. This gives the protein CASSWTGVFQPQHF.